The clone carrying this T cell receptor (beta chain) shows up as medium-sized by frequency. Antigen specificity is unknown. The sample originates from a study of T cell clusters in autoimmune cytopenias. As for the study in general: Per sample, median TRB depth was approximately 50,000 reads, yielding a median roughly 2,400 distinct clonotypes. General study points: Physiological T cell clusters of healthy donors were apparently absent in primary autoimmune cytopenia patients. The T cell clusters were defined only in silico, without experimental functional validation. TRB repertoire shifts in secondary cytopenia and chronic lymphocytic leukemia mostly reflected lymphoma, not autoimmunity.

Germline V gene lookup returns CDR1 LNHDA and CDR2 SQIVND (reference sequence). This CDR3 has 17 amino acids. Each sample's input was 200 to 250 ng genomic DNA, some 40,000 genome equivalents. TRB was amplified by touch-down multiplex PCR, primer pools A and B combined. After re-calling the multiplex PCR reads, TCRdb lists one entry per CDR3 protein, DNA absent. This sample's table reports about 5,000 distinct CDR3 sequences. This chain connects TRBV19 to TRBJ1-3. Source material: peripheral blood. The source of this sequence is a human donor with an autoimmune cytopenia or autoimmune hepatitis (not recorded which). The CDR3: CASSIVLMGSSGNTIYF.